This TCR beta chain came from a study of blood T cell repertoires in COVID-19. V dropped 9 bases and J dropped 1 base, with 12 bases sitting between them. The CDR3 is 13 amino acids. Authors' analysis steps: Reference gene primer amplification yielded estimated nucleated cell counts. The table came from immunoSEQ multiplex PCR; TCRdb's copy has only in-frame clones and leaves some out. The V and J calls and clone size were taken over from that table, and D and trimming were inferred from the DNA. The repertoire holds over 130,000 clones, with 60% to 80% as singletons. The genes are TRBV12-3 or TRBV12-4 and TRBJ1-1, with D possibly being TRBD1 (5 bases). The sequenced sample was PBMCs or T cells enriched from blood (not recorded which). The receptor's source is a woman in her forties or fifties who had recovered from COVID-19. CDR3 residues: CASKGHPNTEAFF. CDR3 sequence (DNA): TGTGCCAGTAAAGGACATCCGAACACTGAAGCTTTCTTT.